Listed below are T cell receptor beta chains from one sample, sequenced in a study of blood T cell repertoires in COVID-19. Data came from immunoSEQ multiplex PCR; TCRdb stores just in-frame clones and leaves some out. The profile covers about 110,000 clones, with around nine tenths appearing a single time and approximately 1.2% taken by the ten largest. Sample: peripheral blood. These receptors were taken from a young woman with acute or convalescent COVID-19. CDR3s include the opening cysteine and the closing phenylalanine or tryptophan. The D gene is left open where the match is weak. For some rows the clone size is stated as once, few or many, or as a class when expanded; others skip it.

CDR3: CASSLGAPMTGSDGYTF; DNA: TGTGCCAGCAGCTTAGGTGCGCCGATGACAGGGAGTGATGGCTACACCTTC; size: few; J: TRBJ1-2; D: TRBD1; V: TRBV11-2
CDR3: CASSPGQKNSPLHF; DNA: TGTGCCAGCAGCCCGGGACAGAAAAATTCACCCCTCCACTTT; size: NA; J: TRBJ1-6; D: TRBD1; V: TRBV5-6
CDR3: CASSQVHRDLHF; DNA: TGTGCCAGCAGCCAAGTTCACAGAGACCTCCACTTT; size: NA; J: TRBJ1-6; D: NA; V: TRBV4-2
CDR3: CASKRGTVQETQYF; DNA: TGTGCCAGCAAAAGGGGTACAGTCCAAGAGACCCAGTACTTC; size: once; J: TRBJ2-5; D: NA; V: TRBV2
CDR3: CATSSRDRSRELFF; DNA: TGTGCCACCAGTTCCCGGGACAGATCGCGGGAGCTGTTTTTT; size: NA; J: TRBJ2-2; D: TRBD1; V: TRBV24-1
CDR3: CASSSDPGTDNEQFF; DNA: TGTGCCAGCAGCTCCGATCCCGGGACAGACAATGAGCAGTTCTTC; size: NA; J: TRBJ2-1; D: TRBD1; V: TRBV11-2
CDR3: CASSLTENTEAFF; DNA: TGTGCCAGCAGTTTAACAGAGAACACTGAAGCTTTCTTT; size: few; J: TRBJ1-1; D: NA; V: TRBV12-3/TRBV12-4
CDR3: CASSQGMFGTRLNRELFF; DNA: TGTGCCAGCAGCCAAGGGATGTTTGGGACTAGGTTAAACCGGGAGCTGTTTTTT; size: once; J: TRBJ2-2; D: TRBD2; V: TRBV3-1/TRBV3-2
CDR3: CASGDYGAEAFF; DNA: TGTGCCAGCGGAGATTATGGAGCTGAAGCTTTCTTT; size: NA; J: TRBJ1-1; D: NA; V: TRBV9
CDR3: CASSFQGTDTQYF; DNA: TGTGCCAGCAGCTTCCAGGGAACAGATACGCAGTATTTT; size: NA; J: TRBJ2-3; D: NA; V: TRBV7-6
CDR3: CASSQGAYNSPLHF; DNA: TGTGCCAGCAGCCAGGGGGCCTATAATTCACCCCTCCACTTT; size: NA; J: TRBJ1-6; D: TRBD1; V: TRBV28
CDR3: CASSVSAGEATDTQYF; DNA: TGTGCCAGCAGTGTATCTGCGGGAGAAGCCACAGATACGCAGTATTTT; size: NA; J: TRBJ2-3; D: TRBD2; V: TRBV2
CDR3: CASSLRGRGNTIYF; DNA: TGTGCCAGCAGTCTAAGGGGGAGAGGAAACACCATATATTTT; size: few; J: TRBJ1-3; D: NA; V: TRBV27
CDR3: CASGEGLNDNEQFF; DNA: TGTGCCAGCGGAGAGGGACTGAATGACAATGAGCAGTTCTTC; size: NA; J: TRBJ2-1; D: NA; V: TRBV9
CDR3: CASSVRGQGALITDTQYF; DNA: TGTGCCAGCAGCGTTAGGGGACAGGGGGCGCTTATCACAGATACGCAGTATTTT; size: NA; J: TRBJ2-3; D: TRBD1; V: TRBV9
CDR3: CASSAGTGTYEQYF; DNA: TGTGCCAGCAGCGCCGGGACAGGGACCTACGAGCAGTACTTC; size: NA; J: TRBJ2-7; D: TRBD1; V: TRBV5-4
CDR3: CASSILFRGTGELFF; DNA: TGTGCCAGTAGTATCCTTTTTAGAGGGACCGGGGAGCTGTTTTTT; size: NA; J: TRBJ2-2; D: NA; V: TRBV19
CDR3: CASSPPGQGDGNTIYF; DNA: TGTGCCAGCAGTCCACCGGGACAGGGGGATGGAAACACCATATATTTT; size: once; J: TRBJ1-3; D: TRBD1; V: TRBV28
CDR3: CASSSETGPDTEAFF; DNA: TGCGCCAGCAGCTCAGAGACAGGGCCAGACACTGAAGCTTTCTTT; size: NA; J: TRBJ1-1; D: TRBD1; V: TRBV4-3
CDR3: CASSQDGQGRNQPQHF; DNA: TGTGCCAGCAGCCAAGACGGACAGGGACGGAATCAGCCCCAGCATTTT; size: once; J: TRBJ1-5; D: TRBD1; V: TRBV4-2
CDR3: CASSAAYGTGYLQFF; DNA: TGTGCCAGCAGCGCTGCCTACGGGACAGGGTATTTGCAGTTCTTC; size: once; J: TRBJ2-1; D: TRBD1; V: TRBV7-6
CDR3: CASSQQTGGPYEQYF; DNA: TGCGCCAGCAGCCAACAGACAGGGGGCCCCTACGAGCAGTACTTC; size: NA; J: TRBJ2-7; D: TRBD1; V: TRBV5-1
CDR3: CAWSLTSSSPHEQFF; DNA: TGTGCCTGGAGCCTGACTAGCTCTTCACCCCATGAGCAGTTCTTC; size: NA; J: TRBJ2-1; D: TRBD2; V: TRBV30
CDR3: CASSSLHLTSGRAGEQFF; DNA: TGTGCCAGTAGTTCCCTCCACCTGACTAGCGGGAGGGCGGGTGAGCAGTTCTTC; size: NA; J: TRBJ2-1; D: TRBD2; V: TRBV19
CDR3: CASSPRGVYNEQFF; DNA: TGTGCCAGCAGCCCTCGGGGAGTCTACAATGAGCAGTTCTTC; size: NA; J: TRBJ2-1; D: NA; V: TRBV7-3
CDR3: CASSARGLGRYNEQFF; DNA: TGTGCCAGTAGTGCACGGGGACTAGGACGATACAATGAGCAGTTCTTC; size: NA; J: TRBJ2-1; D: TRBD2; V: TRBV19
CDR3: CASSLTGGEPYGYTF; DNA: TGTGCCAGCAGTTTGACAGGGGGGGAGCCCTATGGCTACACCTTC; size: NA; J: TRBJ1-2; D: TRBD1; V: TRBV6-5